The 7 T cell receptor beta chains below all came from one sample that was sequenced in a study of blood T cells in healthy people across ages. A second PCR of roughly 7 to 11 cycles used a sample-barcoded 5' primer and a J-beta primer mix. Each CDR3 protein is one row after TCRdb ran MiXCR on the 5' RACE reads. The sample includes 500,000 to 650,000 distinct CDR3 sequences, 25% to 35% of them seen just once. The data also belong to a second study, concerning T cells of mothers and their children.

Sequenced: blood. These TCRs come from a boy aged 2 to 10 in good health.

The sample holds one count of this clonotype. The CDR3 DNA is TGCGCCAGCAGCTTGGAAGAGAGCTATGGCTACACCTTC. Its translation is CASSLEESYGYTF. This chain uses TRBV5-1 with TRBJ1-2; D gene unclear. Trimming took off 0 bases at V and 4 bases at J, with 7 bases between the two ends. The V gene's germline CDR1 is SGHRS and CDR2 YFSETQ. This CDR3 has 13 amino acids.

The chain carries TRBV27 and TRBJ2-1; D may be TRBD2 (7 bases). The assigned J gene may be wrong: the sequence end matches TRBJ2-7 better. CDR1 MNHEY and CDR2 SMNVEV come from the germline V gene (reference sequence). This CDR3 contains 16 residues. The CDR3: CASIPSGGGGGYEQYF. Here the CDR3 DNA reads TGTGCCAGCATTCCAAGTGGGGGAGGGGGTGGATACGAGCAGTACTTC.

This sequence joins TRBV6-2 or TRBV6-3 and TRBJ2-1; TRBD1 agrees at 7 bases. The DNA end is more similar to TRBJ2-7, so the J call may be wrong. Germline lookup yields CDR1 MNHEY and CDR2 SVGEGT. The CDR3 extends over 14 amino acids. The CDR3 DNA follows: TGTGCCAGCAGTTACACCCGACAGGGCGACGAGCAGTACTTC. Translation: CASSYTRQGDEQYF.

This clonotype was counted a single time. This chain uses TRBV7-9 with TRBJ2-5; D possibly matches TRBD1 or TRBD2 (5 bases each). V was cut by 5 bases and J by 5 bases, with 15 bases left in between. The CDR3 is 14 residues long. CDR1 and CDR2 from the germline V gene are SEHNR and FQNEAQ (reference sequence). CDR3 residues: CASSHGDLRETQYF. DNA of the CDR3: TGTGCCAGCAGCCACGGGGACCTGAGGGAGACCCAGTACTTC. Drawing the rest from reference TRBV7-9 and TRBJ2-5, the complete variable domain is DTGVSQNPRHKITKRGQNVTFRCDPISEHNRLYWYRQTLGQGPEFLTYFQNEAQLEKSRLLSDRFSAERPKGSFSTLEIQRTEQGDSAMYLCASSHGDLRETQYFGPGTRLLVL.

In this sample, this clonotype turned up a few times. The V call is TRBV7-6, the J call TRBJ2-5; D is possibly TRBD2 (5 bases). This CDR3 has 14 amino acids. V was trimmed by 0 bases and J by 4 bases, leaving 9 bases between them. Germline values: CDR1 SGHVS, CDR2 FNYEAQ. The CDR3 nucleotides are TGTGCCAGCAGCTTAGCTAGCGCTTCAGAGACCCAGTACTTC. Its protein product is CASSLASASETQYF.

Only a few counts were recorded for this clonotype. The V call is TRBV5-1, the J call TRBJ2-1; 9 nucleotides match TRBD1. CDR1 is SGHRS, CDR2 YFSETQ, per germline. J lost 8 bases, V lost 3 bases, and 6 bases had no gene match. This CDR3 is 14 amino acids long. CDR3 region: CASSSLDRGDEQFF. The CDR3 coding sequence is TGCGCCAGCAGCTCCCTGGACAGGGGCGATGAGCAGTTCTTC.

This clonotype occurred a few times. The CDR3 DNA sequence: TGTGCCAGCAGTGAATTTAGAGGCATTCAGTACTTC. Translation gives CASSEFRGIQYF. V and J are TRBV25-1 and TRBJ2-4, with D uncertain. Germline CDR1 and CDR2: MGHDK and SYGVNS. V lost 1 base, J lost 9 bases, and 7 bases lay in between. The length of the CDR3 is 12 residues.